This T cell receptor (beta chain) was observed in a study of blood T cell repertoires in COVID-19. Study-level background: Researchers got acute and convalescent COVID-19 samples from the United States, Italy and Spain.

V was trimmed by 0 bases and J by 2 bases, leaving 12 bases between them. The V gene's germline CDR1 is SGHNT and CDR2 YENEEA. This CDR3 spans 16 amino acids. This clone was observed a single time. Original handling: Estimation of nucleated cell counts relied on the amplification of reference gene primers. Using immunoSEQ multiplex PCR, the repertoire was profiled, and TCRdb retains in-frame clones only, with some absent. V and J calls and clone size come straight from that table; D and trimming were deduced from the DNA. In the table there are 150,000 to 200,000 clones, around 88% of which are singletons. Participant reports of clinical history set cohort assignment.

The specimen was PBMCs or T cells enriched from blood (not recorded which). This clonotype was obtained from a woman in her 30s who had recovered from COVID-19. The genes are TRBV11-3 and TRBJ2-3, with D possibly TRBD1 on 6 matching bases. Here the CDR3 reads CASSLDSQGLTDTQYF. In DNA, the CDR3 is TGTGCCAGCAGCTTAGATTCCCAGGGGCTCACAGATACGCAGTATTTT.